The rows below give T cell receptor beta chains drawn from one sample of a study of blood T cell repertoires in COVID-19. Libraries were prepared by immunoSEQ multiplex PCR; TCRdb keeps only in-frame clonotypes and omits some of them. This table has 270,000 or so clones, 89% appearing once. Sequences were obtained from peripheral blood. These receptors were collected from a woman aged 40 to 49 who had recovered from COVID-19. The CDR3 runs from the conserved cysteine through the conserved F or W. A D gene is named only where the DNA matches it firmly. Clone size appears in some rows only: once, few, many, or a class for an expanded clone.

V gene	clone size	J gene	D gene	CDR3 protein	CDR3 DNA
TRBV7-9	few	TRBJ2-7	-	CASSLRWDGTGPYEQYF	TGTGCCAGCAGCTTACGGTGGGATGGAACAGGGCCCTACGAGCAGTACTTC
TRBV4-1	few	TRBJ1-5	-	CASSQDGSQSNQPQHF	TGCGCCAGCAGCCAAGATGGGAGTCAAAGCAATCAGCCCCAGCATTTT
TRBV11-2	-	TRBJ1-2	TRBD1	CASRSLGTGVRGGYTF	TGTGCCAGCAGATCGTTAGGGACAGGGGTTAGAGGTGGCTACACCTTC
TRBV2	-	TRBJ2-7	TRBD2	CASSLAGGPYEQYF	TGTGCCAGCAGTTTAGCGGGTGGACCCTACGAGCAGTACTTC
TRBV3-1/TRBV3-2	-	TRBJ2-5	-	CASSPTVTQETQYF	TGTGCCAGCAGCCCTACAGTGACCCAAGAGACCCAGTACTTC
TRBV9	-	TRBJ2-5	-	CASSVGDADQETQYF	TGTGCCAGCAGCGTTGGCGACGCGGACCAAGAGACCCAGTACTTC
TRBV11-3	-	TRBJ2-1	TRBD2	CASSSRRGIYNEQFF	TGTGCCAGCAGCTCGAGGCGGGGGATATACAATGAGCAGTTCTTC
TRBV3-1/TRBV3-2	-	TRBJ2-7	-	CASSLGGYEQYF	TGTGCCAGCAGTTTGGGGGGCTACGAGCAGTACTTC
TRBV2	once	TRBJ2-7	TRBD1	CASSPGQGSLNRHYEQYF	TGTGCCAGCAGTCCCGGACAGGGATCTCTCAACCGCCACTACGAGCAGTACTTC
TRBV14	-	TRBJ2-7	TRBD2	CASSRDSGVYEQYF	TGTGCCAGCAGCCGGGATAGCGGGGTATACGAGCAGTACTTC
TRBV4-1	-	TRBJ2-7	TRBD2	CASSQGLAGGTYEQYF	TGCGCCAGCAGCCAGGGGCTAGCGGGAGGGACCTACGAGCAGTACTTC
TRBV24-1	once	TRBJ2-7	-	CATSDQGSYEQYF	TGTGCCACCAGTGACCAGGGATCCTACGAGCAGTACTTC
TRBV6-5	-	TRBJ1-1	-	CASRRNTEAFF	TGTGCCAGCAGGAGGAACACTGAAGCTTTCTTT
TRBV20-1	-	TRBJ2-7	-	CSASRKRAQTYEQYF	TGCAGTGCTAGTAGAAAGCGGGCCCAAACGTACGAGCAGTACTTC
TRBV3-1/TRBV3-2	few	TRBJ1-2	-	CASSPPGGRAYGYTF	TGTGCCAGCAGCCCACCCGGGGGGCGGGCCTATGGCTACACCTTC
TRBV7-8	once	TRBJ2-5	TRBD1	CASSRGQEETQYF	TGTGCCAGCAGCCGGGGACAGGAAGAGACCCAGTACTTC
TRBV30	few	TRBJ1-5	TRBD1	CAWNRGGQPQHF	TGTGCCTGGAACAGGGGCGGTCAGCCCCAGCATTTT
TRBV10-3	-	TRBJ2-2	TRBD2	CAISERTSGNTGELFF	TGTGCCATCAGTGAGAGGACTAGCGGGAACACCGGGGAGCTGTTTTTT
TRBV29-1	many	TRBJ2-7	-	CSVVELLQGSQYF	TGCAGCGTTGTTGAGCTTCTTCAGGGTAGTCAGTACTTC
TRBV12-3/TRBV12-4	-	TRBJ2-7	-	CASSCRARGEQYF	TGTGCCAGCAGTTGCCGGGCCCGGGGAGAGCAGTACTTC
TRBV11-2	-	TRBJ2-5	TRBD2	CASSLGLAVQETQYF	TGTGCCAGCAGCTTAGGACTAGCAGTCCAAGAGACCCAGTACTTC
TRBV27	-	TRBJ1-3	TRBD1	CASSLSTGGGNTIYF	TGTGCCAGCAGTTTATCGACAGGGGGTGGGAACACCATATATTTT
TRBV6-5	-	TRBJ2-3	-	CASTGDGTDTQYF	TGTGCCAGCACGGGGGACGGCACAGATACGCAGTATTTT
TRBV5-3	-	TRBJ2-3	-	CARSSGTCVQYF	TGTGCCAGAAGCAGCGGGACATGTGTGCAGTATTTT
TRBV9	-	TRBJ2-6	TRBD1	CASSAPGQGQLISGANVLTF	TGTGCCAGCAGCGCACCGGGACAGGGGCAACTCATCTCTGGGGCCAACGTCCTGACTTTC
TRBV4-2	-	TRBJ2-7	TRBD2	CASSQALSFGLAGGYEQYF	TGTGCCAGCAGCCAAGCACTCTCCTTTGGGCTAGCGGGAGGGTACGAGCAGTACTTC
TRBV11-2	-	TRBJ2-3	TRBD2	CASSRESGRVTDTQYF	TGTGCCAGCAGCCGAGAAAGCGGGAGGGTCACAGATACGCAGTATTTT
TRBV7-9	-	TRBJ1-5	TRBD1	CASSLGGTGDRSNQPQHF	TGTGCCAGCAGCTTAGGCGGGACAGGGGATAGGAGCAATCAGCCCCAGCATTTT
TRBV9	-	TRBJ1-2	TRBD1	CASSGDRIGYTF	TGTGCCAGCAGCGGGGACAGGATAGGCTACACCTTC
TRBV28	-	TRBJ1-1	-	CASSRPPGGPENTEAFF	TGTGCCAGCAGTAGGCCTCCGGGGGGACCAGAGAACACTGAAGCTTTCTTT
TRBV5-6	-	TRBJ2-1	-	CASSRRSAVDNEQFF	TGTGCCAGCAGCAGGAGGTCGGCGGTTGACAATGAGCAGTTCTTC
TRBV28	-	TRBJ2-4	TRBD1	CASSLSRTGGIFRVAKNIQYF	TGTGCCAGCAGTTTGTCCCGGACAGGGGGCATATTTCGGGTGGCCAAAAACATTCAGTACTTC
TRBV14	once	TRBJ2-7	TRBD2	CASSQGLAVLEGSYEQYF	TGTGCCAGCAGCCAAGGACTAGCGGTCCTTGAAGGCTCCTACGAGCAGTACTTC
TRBV30	few	TRBJ2-2	-	CAWSSGGKYTGELFF	TGTGCCTGGAGTTCGGGGGGCAAGTACACCGGGGAGCTGTTTTTT
TRBV27	-	TRBJ2-1	-	CASSLTETIYNEQFF	TGTGCCAGCAGTTTGACCGAAACTATCTACAATGAGCAGTTCTTC
TRBV28	few	TRBJ2-7	-	CASSPGLRLEQYF	TGTGCCAGCAGTCCGGGACTCCGGCTCGAGCAGTACTTC